What follows describes a single T cell receptor beta chain. Its antigen is not known. Measured with immunoSEQ multiplex PCR; TCRdb has only the in-frame clones, and not every one. The table lists about 30,000 clones, 91% of them singletons. Cells defined as naive were viable CD3+CD4+ or CD3+CD8+ and CCR7+CD45RA+CD45RO-CD95-CD27+CD28+. On the day of bone marrow donation, the related graft donor provided peripheral blood. CDR1 and CDR2 from the germline V gene are SQVTM and ANQGSEA. Trimming pared 3 bases from V and 11 bases from J, leaving 16 bases between. This CDR3 has 12 amino acids. The data originate from a study of T cells after posttransplantation cyclophosphamide. Study-level findings and limits: TRB clonality was highly associated with recipient CMV seropositivity and reactivation. Later post-transplant blood repertoires were often dominated by donor CD8+ memory clones. Skin or GI-infiltrating T cells shared few TRB sequences with blood.

The gene calls are TRBV29-1 and TRBJ2-5, with no clear D. The receptor comes from a man under 40 in good health and a related stem cell transplant donor. The sequenced material came from naive CD4+ T cells sorted from blood. CDR3 residues: CSVDAPYYGQYF. The DNA for the CDR3 is TGCAGCGTTGACGCGCCGTACTACGGGCAGTACTTC. Looking up the rest from reference TRBV29-1 and TRBJ2-5 gives the full variable domain: SAVISQKPSRDICQRGTSLTIQCQVDSQVTMMFWYRQQPGQSLTLIATANQGSEATYESGFVIDKFPISRPNLTFSTLTVSNMSPEDSSIYLCSVDAPYYGQYFGPGTRLLVL.